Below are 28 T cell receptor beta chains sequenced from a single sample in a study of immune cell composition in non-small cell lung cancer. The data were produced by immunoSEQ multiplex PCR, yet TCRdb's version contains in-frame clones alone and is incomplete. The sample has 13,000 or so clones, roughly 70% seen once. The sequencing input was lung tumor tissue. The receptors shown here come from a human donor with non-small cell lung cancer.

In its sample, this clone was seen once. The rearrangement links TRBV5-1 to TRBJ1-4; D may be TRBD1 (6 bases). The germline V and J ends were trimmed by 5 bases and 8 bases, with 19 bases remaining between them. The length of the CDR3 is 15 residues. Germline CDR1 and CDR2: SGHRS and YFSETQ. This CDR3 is CASSTNAGATEKLFF. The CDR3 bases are TGCGCCAGCAGTACCAACGCGGGGGCAACGGAAAAACTGTTTTTT.

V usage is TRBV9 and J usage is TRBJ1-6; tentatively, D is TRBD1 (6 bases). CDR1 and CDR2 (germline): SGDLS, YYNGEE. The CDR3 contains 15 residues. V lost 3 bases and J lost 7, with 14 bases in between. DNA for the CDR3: TGTGCCAGCAGCGCCGGAGGGGGGGTGAATTCACCCCTCCACTTT. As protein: CASSAGGGVNSPLHF. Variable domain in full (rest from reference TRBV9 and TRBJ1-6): DSGVTQTPKHLITATGQRVTLRCSPRSGDLSVYWYQQSLDQGLQFLIQYYNGEERAKGNILERFSAQQFPDLHSELNLSSLELGDSALYFCASSAGGGVNSPLHFGNGTRLTVT.

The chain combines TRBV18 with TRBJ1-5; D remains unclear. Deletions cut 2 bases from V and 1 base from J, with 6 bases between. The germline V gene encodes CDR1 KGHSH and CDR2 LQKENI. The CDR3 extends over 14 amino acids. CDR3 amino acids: CASSPSRSNQPQHF. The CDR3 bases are TGTGCCAGCTCACCATCTAGGAGCAATCAGCCCCAGCATTTT.

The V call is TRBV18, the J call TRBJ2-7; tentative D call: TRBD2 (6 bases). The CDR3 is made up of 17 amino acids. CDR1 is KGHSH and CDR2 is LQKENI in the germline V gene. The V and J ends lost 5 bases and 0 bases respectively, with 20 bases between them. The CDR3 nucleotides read TGTGCCAGCTCATTACTCGGGGCGGGGCCAGGCTCCTACGAGCAGTACTTC. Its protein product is CASSLLGAGPGSYEQYF.

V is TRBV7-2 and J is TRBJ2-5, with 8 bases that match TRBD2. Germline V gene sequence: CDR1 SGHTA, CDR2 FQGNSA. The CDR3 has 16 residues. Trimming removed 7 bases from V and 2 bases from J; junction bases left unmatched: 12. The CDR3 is CASTVGGGPPQETQYF. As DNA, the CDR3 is TGTGCCAGCACCGTGGGCGGGGGGCCCCCGCAAGAGACCCAGTACTTC.

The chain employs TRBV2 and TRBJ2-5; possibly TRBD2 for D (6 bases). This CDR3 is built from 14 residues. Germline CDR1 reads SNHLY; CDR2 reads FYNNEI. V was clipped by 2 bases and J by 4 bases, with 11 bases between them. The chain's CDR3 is CASSELLGGETQYF. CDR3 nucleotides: TGTGCCAGCAGTGAACTGCTGGGGGGAGAGACCCAGTACTTC.

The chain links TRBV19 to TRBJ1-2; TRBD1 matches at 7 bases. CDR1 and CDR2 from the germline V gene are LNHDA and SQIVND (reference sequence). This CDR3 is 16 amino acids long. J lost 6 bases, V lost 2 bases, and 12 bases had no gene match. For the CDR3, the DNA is TGTGCCAGTAGTATAAACGCGGACAGGTCAATCCATGGCTACACCTTC. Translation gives CASSINADRSIHGYTF.

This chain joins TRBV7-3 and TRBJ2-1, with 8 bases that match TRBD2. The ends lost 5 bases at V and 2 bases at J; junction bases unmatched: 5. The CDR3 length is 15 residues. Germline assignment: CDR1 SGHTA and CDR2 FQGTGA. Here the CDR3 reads CASSKSGGTYNEQFF. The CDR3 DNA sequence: TGTGCCAGCAGCAAGAGCGGGGGTACCTACAATGAGCAGTTCTTC.

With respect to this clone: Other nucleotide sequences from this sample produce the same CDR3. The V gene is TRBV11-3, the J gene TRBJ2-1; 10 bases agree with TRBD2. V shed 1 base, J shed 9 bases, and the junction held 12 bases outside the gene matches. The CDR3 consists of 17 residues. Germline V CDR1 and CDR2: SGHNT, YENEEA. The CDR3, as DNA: TGTGCCAGCAGCTTAGGGGGGGCTAGCGGGAGTATTGGTGAGCAGTTCTTC. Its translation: CASSLGGASGSIGEQFF.

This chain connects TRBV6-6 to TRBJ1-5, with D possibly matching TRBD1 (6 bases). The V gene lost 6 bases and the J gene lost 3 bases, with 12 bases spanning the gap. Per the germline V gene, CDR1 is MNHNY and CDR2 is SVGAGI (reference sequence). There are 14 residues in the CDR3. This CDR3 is CASSLTGYNQPQHF. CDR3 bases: TGTGCCAGCAGCCTCACAGGGTACAATCAGCCCCAGCATTTT.

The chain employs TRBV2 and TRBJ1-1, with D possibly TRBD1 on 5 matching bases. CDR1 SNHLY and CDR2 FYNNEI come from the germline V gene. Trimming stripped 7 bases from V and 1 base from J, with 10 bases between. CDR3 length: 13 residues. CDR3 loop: CASNRQRNTEAFF. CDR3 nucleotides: TGTGCCAGCAACCGACAGCGGAACACTGAAGCTTTCTTT.

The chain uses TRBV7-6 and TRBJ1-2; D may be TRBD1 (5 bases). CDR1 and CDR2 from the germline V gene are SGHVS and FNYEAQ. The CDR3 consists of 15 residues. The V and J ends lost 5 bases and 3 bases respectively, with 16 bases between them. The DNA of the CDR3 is TGTGCCAGCAGCCCACAACCCGACAGCTACTATGGCTACACCTTC. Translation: CASSPQPDSYYGYTF.

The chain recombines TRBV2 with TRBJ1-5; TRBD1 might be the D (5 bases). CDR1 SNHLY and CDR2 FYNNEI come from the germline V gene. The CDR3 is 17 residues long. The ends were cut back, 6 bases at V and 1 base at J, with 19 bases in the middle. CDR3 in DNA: TGTGCCAGCAGCGGGACGAGGGGAGGGGCCAGCAATCAGCCCCAGCATTTT. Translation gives CASSGTRGGASNQPQHF.

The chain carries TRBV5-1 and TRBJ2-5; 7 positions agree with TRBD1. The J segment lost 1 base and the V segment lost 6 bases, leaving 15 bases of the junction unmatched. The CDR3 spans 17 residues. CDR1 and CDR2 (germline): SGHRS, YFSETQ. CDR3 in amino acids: CASMAHRRSGGQETQYF. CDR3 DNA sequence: TGCGCCAGCATGGCCCACAGACGCTCAGGGGGCCAAGAGACCCAGTACTTC.

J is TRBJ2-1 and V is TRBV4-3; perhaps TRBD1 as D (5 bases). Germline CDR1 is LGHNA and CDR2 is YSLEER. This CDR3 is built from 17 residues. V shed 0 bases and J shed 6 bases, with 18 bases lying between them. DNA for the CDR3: TGCGCCAGCAGCCAAGACTTTGTTTCACAGGCAATCAATGAGCAGTTCTTC. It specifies CASSQDFVSQAINEQFF.

The CDR3 spells CASSLGGGPGDEQFF. The CDR3 DNA follows: TGTGCCAGCAGTTTAGGTGGCGGGCCCGGGGATGAGCAGTTCTTC. This chain joins TRBV27 and TRBJ2-1, with TRBD2 as a possible D gene (5 bases). Trimming removed 2 bases at V and 8 bases at J, with 16 bases between. This CDR3 has 15 residues. Per germline, CDR1 MNHEY and CDR2 SMNVEV (reference sequence).

The CDR3 DNA reads TGTGCCAGCAGCTTACTAGCGGGAGAACGAGGCGGGGTCGAGCAGTACTTC. Translation: CASSLLAGERGGVEQYF. The rearrangement links TRBV5-5 to TRBJ2-7; 11 bases match TRBD2. Germline CDR1 reads SGHKS; CDR2 reads YYEKEE (reference sequence). This CDR3 is built from 17 residues. Germline trimming cut 2 bases from V and 6 bases from J; bases unmatched to any gene: 13.

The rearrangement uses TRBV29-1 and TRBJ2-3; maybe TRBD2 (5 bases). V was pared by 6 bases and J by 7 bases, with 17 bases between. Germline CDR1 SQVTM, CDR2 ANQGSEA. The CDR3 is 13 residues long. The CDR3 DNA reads TGCAGCGTGACGGGTACAGTCGGGAATACGCAGTATTTT. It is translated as CSVTGTVGNTQYF.

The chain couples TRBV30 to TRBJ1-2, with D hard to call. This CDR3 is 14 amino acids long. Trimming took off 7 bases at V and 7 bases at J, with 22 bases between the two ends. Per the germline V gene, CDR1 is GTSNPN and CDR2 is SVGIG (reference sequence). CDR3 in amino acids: CASDELDGGGGYTF. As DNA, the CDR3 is TGTGCCTCTGACGAACTCGACGGAGGTGGTGGCTACACCTTC.

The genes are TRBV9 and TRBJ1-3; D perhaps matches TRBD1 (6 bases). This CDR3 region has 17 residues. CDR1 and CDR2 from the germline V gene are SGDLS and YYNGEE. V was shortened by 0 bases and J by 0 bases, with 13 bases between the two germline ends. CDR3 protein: CASSVDGGSYSGNTIYF. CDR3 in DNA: TGTGCCAGCAGCGTAGATGGGGGCTCCTACTCTGGAAACACCATATATTTT. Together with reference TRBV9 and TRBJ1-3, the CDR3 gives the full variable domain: DSGVTQTPKHLITATGQRVTLRCSPRSGDLSVYWYQQSLDQGLQFLIQYYNGEERAKGNILERFSAQQFPDLHSELNLSSLELGDSALYFCASSVDGGSYSGNTIYFGEGSWLTVV.

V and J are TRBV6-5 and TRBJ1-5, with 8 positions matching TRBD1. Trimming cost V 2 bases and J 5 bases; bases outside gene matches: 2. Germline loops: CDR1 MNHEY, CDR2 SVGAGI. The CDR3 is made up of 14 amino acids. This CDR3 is CASSYQTGDQPQHF. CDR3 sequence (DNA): TGTGCCAGCAGTTACCAGACAGGGGATCAGCCCCAGCATTTT.

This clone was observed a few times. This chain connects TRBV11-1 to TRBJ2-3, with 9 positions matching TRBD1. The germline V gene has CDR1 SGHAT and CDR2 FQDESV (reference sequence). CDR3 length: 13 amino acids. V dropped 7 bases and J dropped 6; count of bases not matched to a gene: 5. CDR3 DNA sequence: TGTGCCAGCAAACAGGGGGCACCGGATACGCAGTATTTT. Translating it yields CASKQGAPDTQYF.

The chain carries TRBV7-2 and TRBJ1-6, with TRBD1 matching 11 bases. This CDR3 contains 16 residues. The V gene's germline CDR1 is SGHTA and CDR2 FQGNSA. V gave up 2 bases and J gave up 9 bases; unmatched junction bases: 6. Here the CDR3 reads CASSLTGQGAGSPLHF. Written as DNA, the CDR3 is TGTGCCAGCAGCTTAACAGGACAGGGGGCTGGTTCACCCCTCCACTTT.

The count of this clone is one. Written as DNA, the CDR3 is TGTGCCAGCTCACCAAGAGGAATCTCTGGAAACACCATATATTTT. Encoded protein: CASSPRGISGNTIYF. The chain carries TRBV18 and TRBJ1-3; the D is unclear. V was shortened by 2 bases and J by 0 bases, with 8 bases between the two germline ends. CDR1 is KGHSH and CDR2 is LQKENI in the germline V gene. The CDR3 consists of 15 residues.

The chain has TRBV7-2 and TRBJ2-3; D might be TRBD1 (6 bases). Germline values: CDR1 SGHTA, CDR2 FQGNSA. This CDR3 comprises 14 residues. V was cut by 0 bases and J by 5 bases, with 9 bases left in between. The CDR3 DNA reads TGTGCCAGCAGCTTAGCGGGCAGGGGAGATACGCAGTATTTT. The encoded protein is CASSLAGRGDTQYF.

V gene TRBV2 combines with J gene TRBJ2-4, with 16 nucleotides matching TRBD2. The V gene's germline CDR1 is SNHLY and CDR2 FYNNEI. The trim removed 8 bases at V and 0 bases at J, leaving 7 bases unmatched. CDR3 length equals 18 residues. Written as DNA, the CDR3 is TGTGCCAGCGCCGGGACTAGCGGGGGGGCTCTAGCCAAAAACATTCAGTACTTC. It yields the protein CASAGTSGGALAKNIQYF.

CDR3 bases: TGTGCCAGCAGTTCAGCCCCCGGGACAGGGGTTCTTAACACTGAAGCTTTCTTT. The encoded protein is CASSSAPGTGVLNTEAFF. The gene calls are TRBV27 and TRBJ1-1; TRBD1 matches 10 bases. CDR1 and CDR2 (germline): MNHEY, SMNVEV (reference sequence). Germline trimming cut 4 bases from V and 2 bases from J; bases unmatched to any gene: 13. CDR3 size: 18 residues.

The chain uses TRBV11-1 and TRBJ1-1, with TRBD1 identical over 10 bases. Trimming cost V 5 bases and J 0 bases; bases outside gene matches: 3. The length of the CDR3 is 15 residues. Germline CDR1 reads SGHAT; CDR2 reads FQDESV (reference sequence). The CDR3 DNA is TGTGCCAGCAGCCCGGGACAGGGGATGAACACTGAAGCTTTCTTT. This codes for CASSPGQGMNTEAFF.